The 23 T cell receptor beta chains below all came from one sample that was sequenced in a study of blood T cells in healthy people across ages. Sample-barcoded 5' priming and a J-beta primer mix drove a second PCR of roughly 7 to 11 cycles. TCRdb recomputed calls from the 5' RACE reads with MiXCR, one row per CDR3 protein. The sample yields roughly 790,000 distinct CDR3 sequences, around 40% seen once. Sequencing was done on a sample of blood. These receptors were obtained from a woman aged 55-75 years in good health.

This clonotype was counted only a few times. A much larger clone sits a single nucleotide away, making a read error possible. J is TRBJ2-1 and V is TRBV7-3, with 8 bases that match TRBD1. Germline V lookup: CDR1 SGHTA, CDR2 FQGTGA. V gave up 6 bases and J gave up 8 bases; unmatched junction bases: 6. CDR3 length equals 13 residues. The CDR3 DNA follows: TGTGCCAGCAGTGGCTCAGGGGGCGATGAGCAGTTCTTC. Its translation: CASSGSGGDEQFF.

The rearrangement joins TRBV20-1 to TRBJ1-2; D call uncertain. CDR1 and CDR2 from the germline V gene are DFQATT and SNEGSKA (reference sequence). The length of the CDR3 is 13 residues. V dropped 7 bases and J dropped 0 bases, with 12 bases sitting between them. The DNA of the CDR3 is TGCAGTGGGGGTACCCCACCTAACTATGGCTACACCTTC. Translation: CSGGTPPNYGYTF.

The chain employs TRBV30 and TRBJ2-7, with 8 bases fitting TRBD1. In germline, CDR1 is GTSNPN, CDR2 SVGIG (reference sequence). After removal of 1 base from V and 3 bases from J, the junction contained 2 bases not matched to a gene. This CDR3 spans 13 amino acids. CDR3 in amino acids: CAWSEQGDYEQYF. The DNA for the CDR3 is TGTGCCTGGAGTGAACAGGGGGACTACGAGCAGTACTTC.

The chain uses TRBV5-5 and TRBJ2-3, with 7 bases fitting TRBD1. This CDR3 region has 14 residues. The trim removed 1 base at V and 5 bases at J, leaving 4 bases unmatched. Germline V gene data show CDR1 as SGHKS and CDR2 as YYEKEE (reference sequence). CDR3 nucleotides: TGTGCCAGCAGCTTGTCCCGGGACAGAGATACGCAGTATTTT. Its translation is CASSLSRDRDTQYF. Together with reference TRBV5-5 and TRBJ2-3, the CDR3 gives the full variable domain: DAGVTQSPTHLIKTRGQQVTLRCSPISGHKSVSWYQQVLGQGPQFIFQYYEKEERGRGNFPDRFSARQFPNYSSELNVNALLLGDSALYLCASSLSRDRDTQYFGPGTRLTVL.

The chain uses TRBV5-1 and TRBJ2-3, with D unclear. This CDR3 comprises 13 residues. CDR1 and CDR2 from the germline V gene are SGHRS and YFSETQ. V lost 0 bases, J lost 5 bases, and 7 bases lay in between. The CDR3 protein is CASSLVGKDTQYF. In DNA form, the CDR3 reads TGCGCCAGCAGCTTGGTCGGCAAAGATACGCAGTATTTT.

This clonotype was observed many times. The V call is TRBV6-6, the J call TRBJ1-1; the D gene is possibly TRBD1 (6 bases). V was clipped by 2 bases and J by 6 bases, with 10 bases between them. Germline CDR1 MNHNY, CDR2 SVGAGI (reference sequence). This CDR3 has 13 residues. CDR3 sequence reads: CASSYRGMAEAFF. DNA of the CDR3: TGTGCCAGCAGTTACAGGGGGATGGCTGAAGCTTTCTTT.

The chain recombines TRBV7-2 with TRBJ1-4; 12 bases fit TRBD1. The germline CDR1 and CDR2 sequences are SGHTA and FQGNSA. V lost 6 bases and J lost 6; bases outside the gene matches: 8. This CDR3 has 16 residues. CDR3 sequence reads: CASRGDRGQWDEKLFF. In nucleotides, the CDR3 is TGTGCCAGCAGGGGGGACAGGGGGCAGTGGGATGAAAAACTGTTTTTT.

The chain joins TRBV7-3 to TRBJ2-1; D uncertain. The CDR3 sequence is 15 residues long. Germline CDR1 SGHTA, CDR2 FQGTGA. Trimming pared 5 bases from V and 2 bases from J, leaving 13 bases between. The CDR3 region is CASSPHGQTYNEQFF. CDR3 in DNA: TGTGCCAGCAGCCCCCACGGGCAAACCTACAATGAGCAGTTCTTC.

The J gene is TRBJ1-2, the V gene TRBV6-5, with D hard to call. This CDR3 has 14 amino acids. Germline CDR1 and CDR2: MNHEY and SVGAGI. The germline V and J ends were trimmed by 0 bases and 7 bases, with 12 bases remaining between them. DNA of the CDR3: TGTGCCAGCAGTTACTCGATCGCACTGGGTGGCTACACCTTC. Translating it yields CASSYSIALGGYTF.

This clonotype has a single count. The chain is built from TRBV29-1 and TRBJ2-1; TRBD2 matches at 8 bases. Trimming took 3 bases from V and 3 from J; bases not matched to a gene: 13. This CDR3 has 17 amino acids. The germline V gene encodes CDR1 SQVTM and CDR2 ANQGSEA. The CDR3 is CSVEGLAGVPGYNEQFF. The CDR3, as DNA: TGCAGCGTTGAGGGTCTAGCGGGCGTACCAGGCTACAATGAGCAGTTCTTC.

This chain links TRBV25-1 with TRBJ2-4, with D maybe TRBD2 (6 bases). The closer fit of TRBJ2-7 to the DNA end suggests the J call may be wrong. The CDR3 extends over 14 amino acids. CDR1 is MGHDK and CDR2 is SYGVNS in the germline V gene. The CDR3 DNA is TGTGCCAGCAGTGATACGGGGGTCCCCTACGAGCAGTACTTC. This codes for CASSDTGVPYEQYF.

The chain recombines TRBV7-2 with TRBJ2-5; D gene uncertain. This CDR3 comprises 14 residues. Per the germline V gene, CDR1 is SGHTA and CDR2 is FQGNSA. V was clipped by 4 bases and J by 5 bases, with 14 bases between them. The CDR3: CASSSAPLEETQYF. The CDR3 region has the DNA TGTGCCAGCAGCTCAGCCCCCTTAGAGGAGACCCAGTACTTC.

This clonotype was counted ten times or more. The rearrangement links TRBV29-1 to TRBJ1-4; possible D gene TRBD1, 6 bases. V lost 4 bases, J lost 2 bases, and 8 bases lay in between. CDR3 length: 13 residues. Germline V gene sequence: CDR1 SQVTM, CDR2 ANQGSEA. This CDR3 reads CSVVRGTNEKLFF. The CDR3 coding sequence is TGCAGCGTTGTCAGGGGCACTAATGAAAAACTGTTTTTT.

The table lists this clonotype with a few counts. V is TRBV21-1 and J is TRBJ2-5; TRBD2 reflects the table's D call only, with no check against the DNA. The end of the DNA aligns better with TRBJ2-7, so the J call may be wrong. TRBV21-1 is recorded as a pseudogene. CDR3 length equals 16 residues. CDR3 in amino acids: CASSNLGLAVPYEQYF. CDR3 bases: TGTGCCAGCAGCAACTTGGGACTAGCGGTCCCCTACGAGCAGTACTTC.

The rearrangement links TRBV3-1 to TRBJ1-4; perhaps TRBD1 as D (5 bases). Germline loops: CDR1 LGHDT, CDR2 YNNKEL (reference sequence). The CDR3 is 14 amino acids. Trimming pared 4 bases from V and 2 bases from J, leaving 8 bases between. The DNA of the CDR3 is TGTGCCAGCAGCCGGGGGAGGACTAATGAAAAACTGTTTTTT. Its translation: CASSRGRTNEKLFF.

This chain links TRBV5-1 with TRBJ2-1; 10 bases are shared with TRBD2. Germline CDR1 is SGHRS and CDR2 is YFSETQ. This CDR3 region has 17 residues. V was pared by 2 bases and J by 6 bases, with 11 bases of the junction left unmatched. CDR3 in DNA: TGCGCCAGCAGCTTTAATCTAGCGGGAGTGACCTGCAATGAGCAGTTCTTC. It specifies CASSFNLAGVTCNEQFF.

To note about this clonotype: One end of the junction varies from germline; a read error may be responsible. The chain uses TRBV7-3 and TRBJ2-7; D might be TRBD2 (5 bases). This CDR3 has 15 amino acids. The germline gives CDR1 SGHTA, CDR2 FQGTGA. CDR3 sequence (DNA): TGTGCCAGCAGCTTAACTCGGGGAAGCTCCGACGAGCAGTACTTC. This encodes CASSLTRGSSDEQYF.

The chain uses TRBV28 and TRBJ1-2, with D maybe TRBD1 (6 bases). V lost 5 bases to trimming and J lost 4 bases, with 8 bases between them. The CDR3 has 12 residues. The germline V gene has CDR1 MDHEN and CDR2 SYDVKM. The chain's CDR3 is CASSPGAYGYTF. CDR3 DNA: TGTGCCAGCAGTCCAGGGGCCTATGGCTACACCTTC.

The chain is built from TRBV6-5 and TRBJ1-1; D not certain. Between the trimmed V and J ends, which lost 6 bases and 1 base, there was a span of 6 bases. CDR3 length: 12 residues. CDR1 is MNHEY and CDR2 is SVGAGI in the germline V gene. The CDR3 sequence: CASRLGNTEAFF. In DNA form, the CDR3 reads TGTGCCAGCAGATTGGGGAACACTGAAGCTTTCTTT.

The chain recombines TRBV12-3 or TRBV12-4 with TRBJ1-2; D gene unclear. The CDR3 contains 15 residues. V was clipped by 6 bases and J by 6 bases, with 20 bases between them. CDR3 residues: CASSPLGSPIDGYTF. CDR3 DNA sequence: TGTGCCAGCAGCCCCCTGGGCTCGCCGATCGATGGCTACACCTTC.

This clonotype was detected only once. The gene calls are TRBV19 and TRBJ2-1, with TRBD2 matching over 13 bases. With 0 bases clipped from V and 6 bases from J, the junction kept 5 bases outside the gene matches. The CDR3 is 17 amino acids. Germline V gene data show CDR1 as LNHDA and CDR2 as SQIVND (reference sequence). The CDR3 sequence: CASSIELAGGPFNEQFF. In DNA form, the CDR3 reads TGTGCCAGTAGTATAGAACTAGCGGGGGGGCCGTTCAATGAGCAGTTCTTC.

The sample holds a few counts of this clonotype. This chain uses TRBV7-3 with TRBJ2-3; D not certain. The CDR3 consists of 15 residues. Trimming removed 2 bases at V and 3 bases at J, with 12 bases between. Germline V gives CDR1 SGHTA, CDR2 FQGTGA. The CDR3 sequence: CASSLLNEVTDTQYF. CDR3 DNA: TGTGCCAGCAGCTTACTAAATGAGGTGACAGATACGCAGTATTTT.

Concerning this clonotype itself: A clone one base away is much larger, so this may be a read error. The chain uses TRBV20-1 and TRBJ2-5; maybe TRBD2 (6 bases). Germline values: CDR1 DFQATT, CDR2 SNEGSKA (reference sequence). The CDR3 extends over 12 amino acids. CDR3 nucleotides: TGCACTGCTAGGCGTAGCGGAGAGACCCAGTACTTC. Translated: CTARRSGETQYF.